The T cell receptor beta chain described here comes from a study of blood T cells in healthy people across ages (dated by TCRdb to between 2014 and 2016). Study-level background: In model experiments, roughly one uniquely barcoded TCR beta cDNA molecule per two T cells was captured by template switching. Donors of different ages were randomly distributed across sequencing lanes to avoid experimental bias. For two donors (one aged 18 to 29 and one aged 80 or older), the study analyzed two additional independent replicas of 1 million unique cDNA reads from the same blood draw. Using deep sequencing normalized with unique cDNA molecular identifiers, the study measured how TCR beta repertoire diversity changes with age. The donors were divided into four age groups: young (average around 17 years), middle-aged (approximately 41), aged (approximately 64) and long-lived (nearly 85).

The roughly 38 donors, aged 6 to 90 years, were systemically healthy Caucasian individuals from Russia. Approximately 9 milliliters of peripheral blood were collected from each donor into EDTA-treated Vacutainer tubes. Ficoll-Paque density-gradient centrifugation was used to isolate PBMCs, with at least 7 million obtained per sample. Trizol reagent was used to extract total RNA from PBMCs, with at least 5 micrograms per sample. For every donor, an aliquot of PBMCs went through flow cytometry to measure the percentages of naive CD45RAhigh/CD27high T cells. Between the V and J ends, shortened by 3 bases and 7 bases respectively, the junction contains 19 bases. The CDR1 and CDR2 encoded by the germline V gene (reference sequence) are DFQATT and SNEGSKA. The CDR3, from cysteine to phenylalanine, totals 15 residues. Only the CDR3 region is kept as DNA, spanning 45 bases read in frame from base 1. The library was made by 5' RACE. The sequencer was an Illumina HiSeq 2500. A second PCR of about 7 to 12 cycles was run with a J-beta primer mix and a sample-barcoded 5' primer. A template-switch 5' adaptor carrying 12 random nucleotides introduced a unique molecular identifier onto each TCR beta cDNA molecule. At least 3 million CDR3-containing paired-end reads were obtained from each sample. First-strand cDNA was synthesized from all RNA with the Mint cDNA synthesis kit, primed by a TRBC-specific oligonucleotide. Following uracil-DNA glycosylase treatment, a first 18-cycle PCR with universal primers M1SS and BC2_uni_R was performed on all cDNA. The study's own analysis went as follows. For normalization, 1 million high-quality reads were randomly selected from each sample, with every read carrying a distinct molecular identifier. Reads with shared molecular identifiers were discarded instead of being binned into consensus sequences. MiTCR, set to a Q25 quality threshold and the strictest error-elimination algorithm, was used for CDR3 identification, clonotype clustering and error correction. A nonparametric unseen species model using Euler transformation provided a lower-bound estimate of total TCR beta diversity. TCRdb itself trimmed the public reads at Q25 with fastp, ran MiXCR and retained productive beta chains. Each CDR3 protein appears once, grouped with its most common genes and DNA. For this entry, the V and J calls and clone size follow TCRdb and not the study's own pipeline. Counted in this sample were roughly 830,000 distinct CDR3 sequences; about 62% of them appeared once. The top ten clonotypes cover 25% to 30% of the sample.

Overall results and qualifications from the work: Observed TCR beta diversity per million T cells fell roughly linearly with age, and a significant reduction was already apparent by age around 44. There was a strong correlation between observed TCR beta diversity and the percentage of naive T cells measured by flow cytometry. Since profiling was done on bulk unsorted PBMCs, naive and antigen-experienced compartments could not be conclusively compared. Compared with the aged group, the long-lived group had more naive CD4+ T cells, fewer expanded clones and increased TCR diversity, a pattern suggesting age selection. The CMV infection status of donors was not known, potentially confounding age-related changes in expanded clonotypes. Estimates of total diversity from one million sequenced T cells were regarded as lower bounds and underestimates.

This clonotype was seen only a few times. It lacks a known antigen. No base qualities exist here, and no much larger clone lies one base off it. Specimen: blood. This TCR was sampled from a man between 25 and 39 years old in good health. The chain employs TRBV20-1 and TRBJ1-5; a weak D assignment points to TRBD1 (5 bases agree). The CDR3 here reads CSARPPAGWDQPQHF. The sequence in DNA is TGCAGTGCTAGGCCCCCGGCGGGGTGGGACCAGCCCCAGCATTTT.